The T cell receptor beta chain described here comes from a study of CD8 T cells in Susac syndrome (dated by TCRdb to the late 2010s). Study-wide context: Repertoire sequencing was used to test whether CD8+ T cell activation and differentiation in Susac syndrome was antigen driven.

RNA was extracted using the RNeasy kit, and roughly 0.5 to 1 microgram was reverse transcribed with random hexamers. The immunoSEQ multiplex PCR assay, covering 54 Vbeta and 13 Jbeta segments, was used to amplify TCR beta CDR3 regions. Bias from PCR amplification was corrected by using a synthetic template baseline for primer optimization and for computational correction. From the authors' description of their analysis: Reads were annotated to V, D and J genes according to IMGT and were analyzed with immunoSEQ Analyzer, with only productive sequences retained. Clonality was computed as one minus Shannon entropy normalized by log2 of the number of productive unique sequences. For each patient and control, public and private clones were evaluated among the 100 most prevalent clones. Clones were defined as Susac-specific if absent from the healthy and MS cohorts, from under 1,200 published viral clones and from other ImmuneACCESS disease sequences. The public sequencing data were trimmed at Q25 with fastp and processed into clonotypes with MiXCR by TCRdb, which kept only in-frame beta chains. Each CDR3 protein gets just one entry, which takes the most common genes and DNA from the rows behind it. TCRdb, not the authors, supplied the V and J calls. The sample records around 140,000 distinct CDR3 sequences, roughly 95% of which are singletons. The top ten hold less than 0.095% of the sample.

In regard to this clonotype: There is no known antigen for this receptor. It has no much larger one-base neighbor in the sample; base qualities were not kept.

High-throughput TCR beta sequencing profiled peripheral blood CD8+ and CD4+ T cells from healthy donors, Susac syndrome patients and multiple sclerosis patients. The healthy donors served as controls matched for age and sex. CD8+ TEMRA cells were enriched by FACS, while bulk CD8+ and CD4+ T cells were purified by magnetic negative isolation. Blood was drawn into EDTA tubes, processed within 24 hours, and PBMCs were isolated by density gradient centrifugation. PBMCs intended for TCR sequencing were cryopreserved in liquid nitrogen and thawed later in a water bath at 37 degrees C. A purity of at least 90% was achieved for sorted or isolated CD4+, CD8+ and CD8+ TEMRA cells. Beyond this particular receptor, the publication reports: The number of individuals in the TCR sequencing and HLA analysis was recognized as being relatively small.

The V end loses 5 bases and the J end loses 4 bases, and a stretch of 11 bases separates them. Taken from cysteine to phenylalanine, the CDR3 has 13 residues. Of the read, only the CDR3 DNA is kept; its 39 bases are in frame from base 1. Looking up the germline V gene yields CDR1 MDHEN and CDR2 SYDVKM. This clonotype originated in a human donor in good health. Recombination connected TRBV28 to TRBJ2-5, with the D gene too uncertain to name. Sequencing input: CD4+ T cells from PBMCs. The nucleotide sequence reads as follows: TGTGCCAGCAGTGTAGACCCTGCAGAGACCCAGTACTTC. Its protein reads: CASSVDPAETQYF.